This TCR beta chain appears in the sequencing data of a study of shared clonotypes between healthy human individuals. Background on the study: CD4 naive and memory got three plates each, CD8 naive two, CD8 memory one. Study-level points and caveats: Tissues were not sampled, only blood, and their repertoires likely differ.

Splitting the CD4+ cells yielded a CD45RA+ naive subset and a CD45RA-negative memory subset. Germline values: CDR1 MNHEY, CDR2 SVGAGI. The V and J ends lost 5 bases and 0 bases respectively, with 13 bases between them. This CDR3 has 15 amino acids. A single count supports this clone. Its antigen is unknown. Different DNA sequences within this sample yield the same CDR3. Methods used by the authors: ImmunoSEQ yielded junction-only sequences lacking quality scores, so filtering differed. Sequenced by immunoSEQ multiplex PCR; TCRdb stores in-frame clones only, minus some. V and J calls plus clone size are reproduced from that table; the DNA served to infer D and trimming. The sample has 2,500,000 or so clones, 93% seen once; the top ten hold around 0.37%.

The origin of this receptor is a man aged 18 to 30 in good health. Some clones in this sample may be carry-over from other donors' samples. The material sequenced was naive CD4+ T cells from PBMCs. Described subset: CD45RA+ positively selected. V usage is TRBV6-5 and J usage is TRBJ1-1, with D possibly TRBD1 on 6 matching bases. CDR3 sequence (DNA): TGTGCCAGCAGTCCCAGGACAGCCATGAACACTGAAGCTTTCTTT. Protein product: CASSPRTAMNTEAFF.